These 21 T cell receptor beta chains were all obtained from the same sample, sequenced in a study of T cells in Graves' hyperthyroidism and ophthalmopathy. TCR beta CDR3 sequences were amplified from RNA transcripts. The HTBI primer set was used in a first-round RT-PCR of the TCR CDR3. TCRdb independently ran MiXCR on the multiplex PCR reads; one entry per CDR3 protein. Here the sample spans 600,000 or so distinct CDR3 sequences, around 46% being singletons. The sample consisted of peripheral blood or thyroid tissue (not recorded which). The receptors here all came from a woman aged 18-30 years with Graves' hyperthyroidism.

This chain uses TRBV25-1 with TRBJ2-1; D might be TRBD1 or TRBD2, each matching 5 bases. The germline V and J ends were trimmed by 10 bases and 5 bases, with 15 bases remaining between them. CDR3 length: 13 residues. In germline, CDR1 is MGHDK, CDR2 SYGVNS. The CDR3 bases are TGTGCCACCGAGGACACGGGGAACAATGAGCAGTTCTTC. Protein sequence: CATEDTGNNEQFF.

This clonotype was observed at least ten times. The rearrangement links TRBV15 to TRBJ1-4; no clear D gene. Germline loops: CDR1 LNHNV, CDR2 YYDKDF (reference sequence). Trimming took 5 bases from V and 4 from J, leaving 11 bases between them. This CDR3 is built from 14 residues. The CDR3 protein is CATSPAIVNEKLFF. CDR3 in DNA: TGTGCCACCAGCCCCGCGATCGTTAATGAAAAACTGTTTTTT.

This clonotype occurred many times. This rearrangement joins TRBV20-1 to TRBJ1-2, with 7 bases fitting TRBD1. Trimming at V came to 5 bases and at J to 8 bases, leaving 11 bases not matched to a gene. This CDR3 has 13 residues. Germline V gene lookup returns CDR1 DFQATT and CDR2 SNEGSKA (reference sequence). The CDR3 sequence: CSAYLDRVDGYTF. The CDR3 DNA sequence: TGCAGTGCTTATCTCGACAGGGTAGACGGCTACACCTTC.

This clonotype appeared a few times. This chain connects TRBV2 to TRBJ1-1; D unclear. Germline CDR1 is SNHLY and CDR2 is FYNNEI. V was pared by 1 base and J by 0 bases, with 9 bases between. This CDR3 spans 15 amino acids. CDR3 nucleotides: TGTGCCAGCAGTGAAGGTGGGGAGATGAACACTGAAGCTTTCTTT. Encoded protein: CASSEGGEMNTEAFF.

The DNA for the CDR3 is TGCAGTGCTAGGGAAGGACTAGCGGGAGGGCCCGACCAGTACTTC. The encoded protein is CSAREGLAGGPDQYF. The chain combines TRBV20-1 with TRBJ2-5; 15 bases fit TRBD2. Germline CDR1 and CDR2: DFQATT and SNEGSKA (reference sequence). There are 15 residues in the CDR3. With V trimmed by 3 bases and J by 10 bases, 9 bases remained unmatched.

For this clonotype: The CDR3 carries no conserved terminal phenylalanine or tryptophan, so it likely arises from a read error. V is TRBV7-9 and J is TRBJ2-7; D ambiguous. The CDR3 is 12 amino acids. From germline, CDR1 is SEHNR and CDR2 FQNEAQ (reference sequence). Trimming pared 1 base from V and 3 bases from J, leaving 4 bases between. The CDR3 loop reads CASSLVGYEQYL. As DNA, the CDR3 is TGTGCCAGCAGCTTAGTGGGCTACGAGCAGTACCTC.

The chain combines TRBV11-2 with TRBJ1-1; no reliable D call. CDR1 and CDR2 (germline): SGHAT, FQNNGV. Trimming removed 0 bases from V and 0 bases from J, with 8 bases in between. CDR3 length: 15 residues. CDR3 loop: CASSLDGRLNTEAFF. The DNA for the CDR3 is TGTGCCAGCAGCTTAGATGGACGGTTGAACACTGAAGCTTTCTTT.

The chain recombines TRBV25-1 with TRBJ2-3; 9 bases align to TRBD2. The germline gives CDR1 MGHDK, CDR2 SYGVNS. V was clipped by 1 base and J by 5 bases; unmatched bases: 7. This CDR3 region has 16 residues. CDR3 sequence reads: CASSEFSGRVVDTQYF. The CDR3 coding sequence is TGTGCCAGCAGTGAATTTAGCGGGAGAGTGGTAGATACGCAGTATTTT.

The V and J genes are TRBV7-2 and TRBJ1-6; D unclear. Per germline, CDR1 SGHTA and CDR2 FQGNSA. V dropped 5 bases and J dropped 7 bases, with 12 bases sitting between them. This CDR3 has 14 residues. The CDR3 DNA sequence: TGTGCCAGCAGCCTCATCCTCAGGAATTCACCCCTCCACTTT. This translates into CASSLILRNSPLHF.

The genes are TRBV7-8 and TRBJ1-6; D may be TRBD1 (5 bases). The germline CDR1 and CDR2 sequences are SGHVS and FQNEAQ. This CDR3 is 15 amino acids long. Trimming left V 1 base short and J 9 bases short, with 13 bases between. Here the CDR3 DNA reads TGTGCCAGCAGCTTAGGCGGGGGTACAAGTTCACCCCTCCACTTT. This encodes CASSLGGGTSSPLHF.

Turning to this clonotype: A much larger clone differs from this one at a single base, so this may be a read error. The chain links TRBV7-3 to TRBJ1-5; TRBD1 matches 7 bases. From germline, CDR1 is SGHTA and CDR2 FQGTGA. This CDR3 contains 14 residues. CDR3 in amino acids: CASSLDRVFQTQHF. CDR3 DNA: TGTGCCAGCAGCTTAGACAGGGTATTTCAGACCCAGCATTTT.

Many counts were recorded for this clonotype. The chain carries TRBV7-2 and TRBJ2-5; 10 bases are a match to TRBD2. Per the germline V gene, CDR1 is SGHTA and CDR2 is FQGNSA. This CDR3 region has 15 residues. V shed 5 bases and J 6 bases; nucleotides not matched to a gene: 9. CDR3 nucleotide sequence: TGTGCCAGCAGCCCGCGGACTAGCGGCGGGAAGACCCAGTACTTC. This codes for CASSPRTSGGKTQYF.

J is TRBJ2-7 and V is TRBV7-9; D may match TRBD1 or TRBD2 (6 bases each). CDR1 SEHNR and CDR2 FQNEAQ come from the germline V gene (reference sequence). Trimming took 3 bases from V and 7 from J, leaving 10 bases between them. CDR3 length equals 12 residues. The CDR3 coding sequence is TGTGCCAGCAGCTTTACAGGGAGGGAGCAGTACTTC. Amino acids: CASSFTGREQYF.

Worth noting for this clonotype: This may stem from a read error, because a much larger clone lies one nucleotide away. This CDR3 fails to terminate in the conserved phenylalanine or tryptophan, so it likely reflects a read error. V gene TRBV24-1 combines with J gene TRBJ2-6; D not resolved. Germline loops: CDR1 KGHDR, CDR2 SFDVKD. The CDR3 extends over 15 amino acids. Between the trimmed V and J ends, which lost 6 bases and 0 bases, there was a span of 8 bases. The CDR3 sequence is CATSSRTSGANVLTL. The CDR3 region has the DNA TGTGCCACCAGTTCCCGGACCTCTGGGGCCAACGTCCTGACTCTC.

This chain connects TRBV29-1 to TRBJ1-5; the D gene is possibly TRBD1 (5 bases). Trimming stripped 4 bases from V and 2 bases from J, with 9 bases between. CDR1 is SQVTM and CDR2 is ANQGSEA in the germline V gene. The CDR3 sequence is 13 residues long. The CDR3 sequence: CSVGGAGNQPQHF. CDR3 bases: TGCAGCGTTGGGGGCGCGGGCAATCAGCCCCAGCATTTT.

The chain recombines TRBV11-3 with TRBJ2-5, with D possibly matching TRBD1 (5 bases). The DNA end lines up better with TRBJ2-7; the J call may be wrong. CDR3 length: 14 amino acids. Germline-derived CDR1 and CDR2 are SGHNT and YENEEA. The CDR3 reads CASSYSDTHYEQYF. In DNA, the CDR3 is TGTGCCAGCAGCTACTCGGACACCCACTACGAGCAGTACTTC.

This clonotype was counted at least ten times. The V call is TRBV7-9, the J call TRBJ2-7; weak D call: TRBD1 (5 bases). Trimming removed 1 base at V and 6 bases at J, with 16 bases between. CDR1 SEHNR and CDR2 FQNEAQ come from the germline V gene (reference sequence). This CDR3 contains 15 residues. CDR3 amino acids: CASSLVSGSVREQYF. Here the CDR3 DNA reads TGTGCCAGCAGCTTAGTCTCAGGGTCAGTTCGCGAGCAGTACTTC.

V and J are TRBV6-5 and TRBJ2-7, with TRBD1 matching 10 bases. This CDR3 contains 14 residues. V shed 2 bases and J 5 bases; nucleotides not matched to a gene: 3. The germline V gene has CDR1 MNHEY and CDR2 SVGAGI. The CDR3 sequence is CASSYGQGGNEQYF. The CDR3 nucleotides read TGTGCCAGCAGTTACGGACAGGGGGGGAACGAGCAGTACTTC.

This clonotype has a handful of counts. V is TRBV20-1 and J is TRBJ2-7; 9 nucleotides align to TRBD2. The CDR3 consists of 13 residues. CDR1 and CDR2 (germline): DFQATT, SNEGSKA (reference sequence). Here the CDR3 reads CSSWGSGRGEQYF. For the CDR3, the DNA is TGCAGCTCATGGGGTAGCGGGAGAGGCGAGCAGTACTTC.

Details on this clonotype: This clone may be a read error of a much larger clone one base away. This chain connects TRBV29-1 to TRBJ1-1; perhaps TRBD1 as D (5 bases). The CDR3 length is 13 residues. Germline loops: CDR1 SQVTM, CDR2 ANQGSEA. V was shortened by 1 base and J by 4 bases, with 10 bases between the two germline ends. CDR3 loop: CSVEVLGGTEAFF. For the CDR3, the DNA is TGCAGCGTTGAAGTATTGGGGGGCACTGAAGCTTTCTTT.

This clonotype turned up a few times. V gene TRBV25-1 combines with J gene TRBJ1-1; weak D call: TRBD1 (5 bases). Germline-derived CDR1 and CDR2 are MGHDK and SYGVNS. Trimming left V 5 bases short and J 5 bases short, with 12 bases between. The CDR3 runs to 13 residues. The CDR3 DNA reads TGTGCCAGCAGTAACCGGAGGGGTACTGAAGCTTTCTTT. This gives the protein CASSNRRGTEAFF.